Following are 28 T cell receptor beta chains from one sample sequenced in a study of cytomegalovirus exposure and HLA in healthy donors. It was with 60 Vbeta and 13 Jbeta primers that the PCR ran. This table comes from immunoSEQ multiplex PCR, and its TCRdb copy is limited to in-frame clones, with some not included. The sample records about 120,000 clones, 79% being singletons. Input material: PBMCs. All receptors come from a man under 40 in good health and CMV-seropositive.

J is TRBJ1-3 and V is TRBV5-4, with D possibly matching TRBD1 (5 bases). The V and J ends lost 3 bases and 2 bases respectively, with 15 bases between them. The CDR3 has 16 residues. Germline CDR1 SGHNT, CDR2 YYREEE (reference sequence). The CDR3 here is CASSSMGGYTGNTIYF. CDR3 nucleotide sequence: TGTGCCAGCAGCTCCATGGGGGGTTATACTGGAAACACCATATATTTT.

The chain recombines TRBV4-2 with TRBJ1-5, with 7 bases fitting TRBD1. This CDR3 region has 16 residues. The J segment lost 11 bases and the V segment lost 0 bases, leaving 13 bases of the junction unmatched. The germline gives CDR1 LGHNA, CDR2 YNFKEQ. CDR3 residues: CASSQEVTGASWTQHF. CDR3 DNA: TGTGCCAGCAGCCAAGAGGTAACAGGGGCGTCCTGGACCCAGCATTTT.

V and J are TRBV5-4 and TRBJ2-5, with TRBD2 identical over 7 bases. The junction had 6 bases not matched to a gene; V was cut back by 2 bases and J by 5 bases. CDR1 SGHNT and CDR2 YYREEE come from the germline V gene (reference sequence). This CDR3 is built from 14 residues. CDR3 loop: CASSLGGGGETQYF. The CDR3 DNA is TGTGCCAGCAGCTTAGGCGGGGGAGGCGAGACCCAGTACTTC.

The chain is built from TRBV2 and TRBJ1-6; TRBD1 aligns across 7 bases. The junction had 7 bases not matched to a gene; V was cut back by 4 bases and J by 10 bases. CDR1 is SNHLY, CDR2 FYNNEI, per germline. This CDR3 has 14 amino acids. The CDR3 DNA follows: TGTGCCAGCAGTGGTGACAGGGTGTTCTCACCCCTCCACTTT. This gives the protein CASSGDRVFSPLHF.

This clone has a single count. The chain employs TRBV6-1 and TRBJ2-3; no reliable D call. The germline V and J ends were trimmed by 6 bases and 8 bases, with 15 bases remaining between them. The CDR3 sequence is 13 residues long. Germline values: CDR1 MNHNS, CDR2 SASEGT. The CDR3 coding sequence is TGTGCCAGCAGCTCTCCGGTGCTTCCTACGCAGTATTTT. Protein: CASSSPVLPTQYF.

This chain joins TRBV11-1 and TRBJ1-5; 7 bases are a match to TRBD1. The CDR3 runs 15 residues. The germline V gene encodes CDR1 SGHAT and CDR2 FQDESV (reference sequence). V was pared by 5 bases and J by 1 base, with 5 bases of the junction left unmatched. This CDR3 is CASSPGTASNQPQHF. DNA for the CDR3: TGTGCCAGCAGCCCCGGGACAGCCAGCAATCAGCCCCAGCATTTT. The whole variable domain, remainder taken from reference TRBV11-1 and TRBJ1-5, is EAEVAQSPRYKITEKSQAVAFWCDPISGHATLYWYRQILGQGPELLVQFQDESVVDDSQLPKDRFSAERLKGVDSTLKIQPAELGDSAMYLCASSPGTASNQPQHFGDGTRLSIL.

The J gene is TRBJ2-2, the V gene TRBV18; 10 positions agree with TRBD1. After removal of 0 bases from V and 5 bases from J, the junction contained 3 bases not matched to a gene. The length of the CDR3 is 16 residues. Germline V lookup: CDR1 KGHSH, CDR2 LQKENI. The CDR3 nucleotides read TGTGCCAGCTCACCACCCCGGACAGGGGGGACCGGGGAGCTGTTTTTT. It is translated as CASSPPRTGGTGELFF.

As concerns this clone: One end of the junction varies from germline; a read error may be responsible. The V call is TRBV7-9, the J call TRBJ1-4; maybe TRBD1 (6 bases). The CDR3 length is 15 residues. Germline V gene sequence: CDR1 SEHNR, CDR2 FQNEAQ (reference sequence). The CDR3 sequence: CSSSLGGPANEKLFF. Written as DNA, the CDR3 is TGTTCCAGCAGCTTAGGGGGGCCGGCTAATGAAAAACTGTTTTTT.

The rearrangement joins TRBV27 to TRBJ2-1; D is unresolved. The germline V gene encodes CDR1 MNHEY and CDR2 SMNVEV (reference sequence). This CDR3 comprises 15 residues. V was clipped by 4 bases and J by 4 bases, with 14 bases between them. CDR3 amino acids: CASSSLDKLYNEQFF. For the CDR3, the DNA is TGTGCCAGCAGTTCCTTAGACAAACTTTACAATGAGCAGTTCTTC.

V usage is TRBV7-8 and J usage is TRBJ2-5, with 14 bases lining up with TRBD2. The J call may be mistaken, given a closer DNA end match to TRBJ2-7. CDR1 is SGHVS and CDR2 is FQNEAQ in the germline V gene. The CDR3 spans 17 residues. The CDR3 sequence: CASSFGLAGGPSYEQYF. In nucleotides, the CDR3 is TGTGCCAGCAGCTTCGGACTAGCGGGAGGCCCTTCCTACGAGCAGTACTTC.

The genes are TRBV11-3 and TRBJ2-1; tentatively, D is TRBD2 (6 bases). Germline CDR1 is SGHNT and CDR2 is YENEEA. CDR3 size: 15 residues. Trimming shortened V by 5 bases and J by 5 bases, and 16 bases separated the two germline ends. In DNA, the CDR3 is TGTGCCAGCAGCCCCCGGGACTCGCCCAACAATGAGCAGTTCTTC. As protein: CASSPRDSPNNEQFF.

Here the CDR3 reads CASSGSGQRGGGEQYF. The CDR3 DNA reads TGTGCCAGCTCCGGCTCGGGTCAGCGGGGGGGCGGCGAGCAGTACTTC. The V and J genes are TRBV18 and TRBJ2-7, with TRBD2 matching over 10 bases. Germline CDR1 and CDR2: KGHSH and LQKENI. J lost 6 bases, V lost 6 bases, and 14 bases had no gene match. The CDR3 runs to 16 residues. The complete variable domain, with remaining parts taken from reference TRBV18 and TRBJ2-7, reads NAGVMQNPRHLVRRRGQEARLRCSPMKGHSHVYWYRQLPEEGLKFMVYLQKENIIDESGMPKERFSAEFPKEGPSILRIQQVVRGDSAAYFCASSGSGQRGGGEQYFGPGTRLTVT.

V is TRBV9 and J is TRBJ1-1; 9 nucleotides agree with TRBD1. J was trimmed by 3 bases and V by 0 bases; bases with no gene match: 6. The CDR3 is 16 amino acids. The germline gives CDR1 SGDLS, CDR2 YYNGEE. Here the CDR3 DNA reads TGTGCCAGCAGCGTAGTAGGGACAGGGCGGGACACTGAAGCTTTCTTT. Protein: CASSVVGTGRDTEAFF. The full variable domain, in which reference TRBV9 and TRBJ1-1 provide the parts outside the CDR3, is DSGVTQTPKHLITATGQRVTLRCSPRSGDLSVYWYQQSLDQGLQFLIQYYNGEERAKGNILERFSAQQFPDLHSELNLSSLELGDSALYFCASSVVGTGRDTEAFFGQGTRLTVV.

V and J are TRBV4-2 and TRBJ2-3, with 7 bases lining up with TRBD2. After removal of 1 base from V and 5 bases from J, the junction contained 12 bases not matched to a gene. The CDR3 runs to 17 residues. The germline V gene has CDR1 LGHNA and CDR2 YNFKEQ. The CDR3 is CASSQVHLAGEQDTQYF. The DNA for the CDR3 is TGTGCCAGCAGCCAAGTCCACCTGGCGGGGGAGCAAGATACGCAGTATTTT.

As regards this clone: At one of its ends the junction is not consistent with the germline gene, which may arise from a read error. This rearrangement joins TRBV7-9 to TRBJ1-2; perhaps TRBD1 as D (5 bases). Germline CDR1 and CDR2: SEHNR and FQNEAQ (reference sequence). This CDR3 contains 15 residues. Here the CDR3 DNA reads TGTTCCAGCAGCCCCCCGGGCGCAGGGAACTATGGCTACACCTTC. Protein product: CSSSPPGAGNYGYTF.

This clone was recorded only once. The chain recombines TRBV4-2 with TRBJ2-5; D unclear. V lost 2 bases and J 5 bases, leaving 18 bases between the germline ends. Germline V CDR1 and CDR2: LGHNA, YNFKEQ. The length of the CDR3 is 16 residues. The CDR3 region is CASSQFLASQPETQYF. For the CDR3, the DNA is TGTGCCAGCAGCCAATTTTTGGCCTCGCAACCGGAGACCCAGTACTTC.

The chain joins TRBV4-3 to TRBJ2-3; 8 bases align to TRBD1. The V and J ends lost 3 bases and 1 base, in that order; junction bases with no gene match: 6. The CDR3 sequence is 16 residues long. From germline, CDR1 is LGHNA and CDR2 YSLEER. The CDR3 sequence is CASSQDRVFRTDTQYF. The CDR3 DNA reads as TGCGCCAGCAGCCAGGACAGGGTTTTCCGCACAGATACGCAGTATTTT.

The chain recombines TRBV21-1 with TRBJ1-5; TRBD1, the D gene given by the table, was not confirmed from the DNA. TRBV21-1 represents a pseudogene. The CDR3 has 16 amino acids. Here the CDR3 reads CASSLQGDRHNQPQHF. CDR3 DNA: TGTGCCAGCAGCCTCCAGGGGGACAGACACAATCAGCCCCAGCATTTT.

This rearrangement joins TRBV9 to TRBJ2-3, with D possibly being TRBD2 (5 bases). Trimming left V 0 bases short and J 4 bases short, with 9 bases between. The CDR3 covers 14 residues. The germline gives CDR1 SGDLS, CDR2 YYNGEE. The CDR3 DNA sequence: TGTGCCAGCAGCGTAGTCGTCGGGGCAGATACGCAGTATTTT. Its translation is CASSVVVGADTQYF.

CDR3 in amino acids: CASSSWGLVRSPLHF. The CDR3, as DNA: TGTGCCAGCAGTTCATGGGGCCTGGTAAGATCACCCCTCCACTTT. The rearrangement uses TRBV27 and TRBJ1-6, with D perhaps matching TRBD1 (5 bases). Germline V CDR1 and CDR2: MNHEY, SMNVEV (reference sequence). CDR3 length: 15 residues. V was pared by 4 bases and J by 10 bases, with 17 bases between.

The CDR3 is CASSFLDRVNYGYTF. CDR3 bases: TGTGCCAGCAGTTTTTTGGACAGGGTTAACTATGGCTACACCTTC. V usage is TRBV27 and J usage is TRBJ1-2; TRBD1 aligns across 8 bases. Germline CDR1 reads MNHEY; CDR2 reads SMNVEV (reference sequence). Losses at the gene ends were 3 bases for V and 1 base for J; bases not matched to a gene: 4. The CDR3 has 15 amino acids.

The genes are TRBV7-9 and TRBJ1-4, with D possibly being TRBD1 (5 bases). Trimming removed 3 bases at V and 5 bases at J, with 22 bases between. CDR1 SEHNR and CDR2 FQNEAQ come from the germline V gene (reference sequence). The CDR3 is 18 residues long. The CDR3: CASSFGTSVLDFNEKLFF. The CDR3 bases are TGTGCCAGCAGCTTCGGGACTTCGGTGCTGGACTTCAATGAAAAACTGTTTTTT.

Turning to this clone: Other DNA sequences of this sample code for an identical CDR3. This rearrangement joins TRBV4-3 to TRBJ2-2, with D possibly matching TRBD2 (7 bases). Trimming pared 2 bases from V and 7 bases from J, leaving 11 bases between. The CDR3 totals 14 residues. CDR1 and CDR2 from the germline V gene are LGHNA and YSLEER. CDR3 region: CASSQRGAGGELFF. The CDR3 coding sequence is TGCGCCAGCAGCCAACGGGGGGCCGGCGGGGAGCTGTTTTTT.

This rearrangement joins TRBV21-1 to TRBJ2-1; the table's D call of TRBD1 was not tested on the DNA. TRBV21-1 is a pseudogene segment. This CDR3 contains 13 residues. The CDR3 protein is CARPLRTGGEQFF. The CDR3 DNA reads as TGTGCCAGACCCCTTAGGACAGGCGGTGAGCAGTTCTTC.

The V gene is TRBV11-3, the J gene TRBJ2-2; 10 positions agree with TRBD2. Germline V CDR1 and CDR2: SGHNT, YENEEA. The CDR3 is 17 amino acids. The V segment lost 5 bases and the J segment 2 bases; nucleotides outside the gene matches: 8. The CDR3: CASSVIGLADNTGELFF. CDR3 nucleotides: TGTGCCAGCAGCGTAATCGGACTAGCGGATAACACCGGGGAGCTGTTTTTT.

This chain connects TRBV7-8 to TRBJ1-1; maybe TRBD1 (5 bases). The V end was cut by 5 bases, the J end by 11 bases, with 15 bases between. Germline loops: CDR1 SGHVS, CDR2 FQNEAQ. This CDR3 is 12 amino acids long. CDR3 loop: CASSRVTGRAFF. For the CDR3, the DNA is TGTGCCAGCAGCCGTGTAACAGGTCGCGCTTTCTTT. Full variable domain (rest looked up from reference TRBV7-8 and TRBJ1-1): GAGVSQSPRYKVAKRGQDVALRCDPISGHVSLFWYQQALGQGPEFLTYFQNEAQLDKSGLPSDRFFAERPEGSVSTLKIQRTQQEDSAVYLCASSRVTGRAFFGQGTRLTVV.

The chain couples TRBV10-3 to TRBJ1-4; D is unresolved. V was trimmed by 3 bases and J by 8 bases, leaving 16 bases between them. Germline V gene data show CDR1 as ENHRY and CDR2 as SYGVKD. The CDR3 sequence is 15 residues long. As DNA, the CDR3 is TGTGCCATCAGTGACGAGGGTCATCGAACGGAAAAACTGTTTTTT. Residues: CAISDEGHRTEKLFF.

This clone was recorded a few times. The rearrangement links TRBV11-3 to TRBJ1-3; D ambiguous. V gave up 3 bases and J gave up 2 bases, with 2 bases separating them. The CDR3 loop spans 12 amino acids. The germline V gene encodes CDR1 SGHNT and CDR2 YENEEA. The CDR3 reads CASSFTGNTIYF. In DNA form, the CDR3 reads TGTGCCAGCAGCTTTACTGGAAACACCATATATTTT.